The T cell receptor beta chain under discussion was sequenced for a study of cytomegalovirus exposure and HLA in healthy donors. The trim removed 5 bases at V and 4 bases at J, leaving 6 bases unmatched. This CDR3 spans 15 amino acids. Germline CDR1 SGHRS, CDR2 YFSETQ. Amplification used 60 Vbeta primers and 13 Jbeta primers. The repertoire was sequenced with immunoSEQ multiplex PCR; TCRdb's copy has only in-frame clones and lacks some. This table holds approximately 170,000 clones, 60% to 85% found once. Comments on this clone: The antigen is unknown.

Study-wide points: Most of the TCR beta V segments (in an earlier analysis) were productive either about 87% or about 30% of the time.

The gene calls are TRBV5-1 and TRBJ2-1; 10 bases line up with TRBD1. The sequenced sample consisted of PBMCs. The clonotype was recovered from a young woman in good health and CMV-seronegative. Here the CDR3 reads CASRTGGAEYNEQFF. In DNA form, the CDR3 reads TGCGCCAGCAGGACAGGGGGCGCGGAGTACAATGAGCAGTTCTTC. The full variable domain, with the rest looked up from reference TRBV5-1 and TRBJ2-1, is KAGVTQTPRYLIKTRGQQVTLSCSPISGHRSVSWYQQTPGQGLQFLFEYFSETQRNKGNFPGRFSGRQFSNSRSEMNVSTLELGDSALYLCASRTGGAEYNEQFFGPGTRLTVL.